Listed below are T cell receptor beta chains from one sample, sequenced in a study of blood T cell repertoires in COVID-19. Some clones are missing from TCRdb's copy, which holds only in-frame ones; the method was immunoSEQ multiplex PCR. Here the sample spans some 48,000 clones, about 84% being singletons. The sequenced sample was peripheral blood. Receptors originate from a woman in her fifties or sixties with acute or convalescent COVID-19. The CDR3 runs from the conserved cysteine through the conserved F or W. The D gene is left open where the match is weak. Clone size, where shown, is once, few, many, or a class for clones that have expanded.

V	D	size	J	CDR3	DNA
TRBV10-2	TRBD1	.	TRBJ2-2	CASSPTGGVGGELFF	TGCGCCAGCAGTCCTACAGGGGGCGTTGGCGGGGAGCTGTTTTTT
TRBV14	TRBD1	.	TRBJ2-7	CASSRRDRGREQYF	TGTGCCAGCAGCCGCAGGGACAGGGGCAGGGAGCAGTACTTC
TRBV12-5	TRBD1	few	TRBJ1-2	CASGLGRQGKSYGYTF	TGTGCTAGTGGTTTGGGACGACAGGGTAAAAGCTATGGCTACACCTTC
TRBV4-1	.	.	TRBJ2-5	CASSHNRGGETQYF	TGCGCCAGCAGCCACAACAGGGGGGGAGAGACCCAGTACTTC
TRBV27	TRBD2	.	TRBJ2-1	CASSLSGLAAWAGNEQFF	TGTGCCAGCAGTTTATCAGGACTAGCGGCATGGGCGGGAAATGAGCAGTTCTTC
TRBV23-1	.	.	TRBJ1-4	CASSETAVNEKLFF	TGCGCCAGCAGTGAGACAGCCGTGAATGAAAAACTGTTTTTT
TRBV7-8	.	.	TRBJ1-1	CASSLAEDLSAFF	TGTGCCAGCAGCTTAGCCGAGGATCTATCGGCTTTCTTT
TRBV20-1	TRBD2	.	TRBJ2-3	CSASVGTSGIADTQYF	TGCAGTGCTAGTGTAGGGACTAGCGGGATCGCAGATACGCAGTATTTT
TRBV4-3	.	.	TRBJ2-5	CASSPTGRAGQETQYF	TGCGCCAGCAGCCCTACCGGGAGAGCGGGCCAAGAGACCCAGTACTTC
TRBV29-1	TRBD1	.	TRBJ1-1	CSVADRYLEAFF	TGCAGCGTTGCGGACAGGTACCTCGAAGCTTTCTTT
TRBV5-1	.	.	TRBJ1-1	CASSLPGQNTEAFF	TGCGCCAGCAGCTTGCCGGGTCAGAACACTGAAGCTTTCTTT
TRBV7-2	TRBD1	.	TRBJ1-5	CASSPRTGQDQPQHF	TGTGCCAGCAGCCCTAGGACAGGCCAGGATCAGCCCCAGCATTTT
TRBV2	TRBD1	.	TRBJ1-2	CASSEGTGARYGYTF	TGTGCCAGCAGTGAGGGGACAGGGGCCCGCTATGGCTACACCTTC
TRBV4-2	.	.	TRBJ1-1	CASSQVAGNTEAFF	TGTGCCAGCAGCCAAGTCGCAGGGAACACTGAAGCTTTCTTT
TRBV5-8	.	.	TRBJ2-2	CASSLYRNTGELFF	TGTGCCAGCAGCTTGTACAGGAACACCGGGGAGCTGTTTTTT
TRBV7-9	TRBD1	.	TRBJ2-4	CASSFESGQGYF	TGTGCCAGCAGCTTCGAATCGGGACAGGGTTACTTC
TRBV12-3/TRBV12-4	.	once	TRBJ1-1	CASSSPVNTEAFF	TGTGCCAGCAGTTCCCCAGTGAACACTGAAGCTTTCTTT
TRBV11-1	TRBD1	.	TRBJ2-5	CASSLVEQGMETQYF	TGTGCCAGCAGCCTTGTCGAACAGGGGATGGAGACCCAGTACTTC
TRBV7-7	.	.	TRBJ2-7	CASSLGPEGSNEQYF	TGTGCCAGCAGCTTAGGTCCGGAGGGTTCCAACGAGCAGTACTTC
TRBV27	.	.	TRBJ2-7	CASSARGAGGFEQYF	TGTGCCAGCAGTGCCCGGGGGGCAGGGGGCTTCGAGCAGTACTTC
TRBV29-1	.	.	TRBJ1-1	CSVEVVKVEVSTEAFF	TGCAGCGTTGAAGTCGTCAAAGTCGAGGTGAGCACTGAAGCTTTCTTT
TRBV7-2	TRBD2	few	TRBJ2-7	CASSLAAGGSYNEQYF	TGTGCCAGCAGCTTAGCGGCAGGCGGGAGTTACAACGAGCAGTACTTC
TRBV10-3	TRBD2	.	TRBJ2-5	CAIRDPSGGEETQYF	TGTGCCATCAGGGACCCGAGCGGGGGGGAAGAGACCCAGTACTTC
TRBV15	.	.	TRBJ1-1	CATSRSSVNTEAFF	TGTGCCACCAGCAGGTCGTCAGTTAACACTGAAGCTTTCTTT
TRBV19	.	.	TRBJ1-2	CASSIEGLRGYGYTF	TGTGCCAGTAGTATCGAGGGCCTCAGGGGCTATGGCTACACCTTC
TRBV6-5	TRBD1	.	TRBJ2-1	CASSYSGQAINEQFF	TGTGCCAGCAGTTACTCGGGACAGGCCATCAATGAGCAGTTCTTC
TRBV5-6	TRBD2	.	TRBJ2-5	CASSWSGSRETQYF	TGTGCCAGCAGCTGGAGCGGGAGTCGAGAGACCCAGTACTTC
TRBV6-2/TRBV6-3	.	once	TRBJ2-7	CASSSIAVSYEQYF	TGTGCCAGCAGTTCTATTGCGGTCTCCTACGAGCAGTACTTC
TRBV27	TRBD1	.	TRBJ2-7	CASSDRDRAMNEQYF	TGTGCCAGCAGTGACCGGGACAGGGCGATGAACGAGCAGTACTTC
TRBV9	TRBD2	.	TRBJ2-5	CASSVIRGDQETQYF	TGTGCCAGCAGCGTAATTCGGGGGGACCAAGAGACCCAGTACTTC
TRBV28	TRBD2	.	TRBJ2-1	CASSFTLAGGASEQFF	TGTGCCAGCAGCTTCACACTAGCGGGGGGAGCGAGTGAGCAGTTCTTC
TRBV5-6	TRBD1	.	TRBJ2-7	CASSYSWTGTYEQYF	TGTGCCAGCAGCTATTCTTGGACAGGGACCTACGAGCAGTACTTC
TRBV29-1	TRBD1	once	TRBJ2-5	CSVAGQTGQGKETQYF	TGCAGCGTTGCCGGTCAGACGGGACAGGGAAAAGAGACCCAGTACTTC
TRBV5-8	.	.	TRBJ1-3	CASSSGWTIYF	TGTGCCAGCAGCTCGGGTTGGACCATATATTTT
TRBV5-5	TRBD1	.	TRBJ2-5	CASSSRGRQETQYF	TGTGCCAGCAGCTCCAGGGGGCGGCAAGAGACCCAGTACTTC
TRBV19	TRBD1	.	TRBJ1-5	CASREGQAVDQPQHF	TGTGCCAGTAGGGAAGGACAGGCCGTGGATCAGCCCCAGCATTTT
TRBV9	TRBD1	.	TRBJ2-3	CASSVEGQAEPQYF	TGTGCCAGCAGCGTAGAGGGACAGGCAGAGCCGCAGTATTTT
TRBV7-9	.	many	TRBJ2-1	CASSFGNEQFF	TGTGCCAGCAGCTTCGGCAATGAGCAGTTCTTC
TRBV7-9	TRBD2	.	TRBJ2-1	CASPRGAGSYNEQFF	TGTGCCAGCCCGCGGGGGGCCGGGTCCTACAATGAGCAGTTCTTC
TRBV18	TRBD1	.	TRBJ2-6	CASSGQDSGANVLTF	TGTGCCAGCTCAGGACAGGACTCTGGGGCCAACGTCCTGACTTTC
TRBV6-5	.	.	TRBJ1-1	CASSRLLEGVAFF	TGTGCCAGCAGCCGACTGTTGGAGGGTGTAGCTTTCTTT
TRBV6-2/TRBV6-3	.	few	TRBJ2-7	CASSSWTDDYEQYF	TGTGCCAGCAGTTCGTGGACAGACGACTACGAGCAGTACTTC
TRBV2	.	once	TRBJ2-2	CASSGGSPRSISGELFF	TGTGCCAGCAGTGGAGGTAGCCCCCGCAGTATCTCCGGGGAGCTGTTTTTT
TRBV29-1	.	.	TRBJ2-2	CSVDPGGANTGELFF	TGCAGCGTTGATCCTGGCGGAGCGAACACCGGGGAGCTGTTTTTT
TRBV6-5	TRBD1	.	TRBJ1-6	CASRRGQGYNSPLHF	TGTGCCAGCAGAAGAGGACAGGGGTATAATTCACCCCTCCACTTT
TRBV6-5	TRBD1	.	TRBJ2-2	CASRDRGYTGELFF	TGTGCCAGCAGGGACAGGGGGTACACCGGGGAGCTGTTTTTT
TRBV19	.	.	TRBJ2-1	CASSIGGAWNEQFF	TGTGCCAGTAGTATAGGAGGTGCTTGGAATGAGCAGTTCTTC
TRBV19	TRBD1	.	TRBJ1-4	CASSIGGQSNEKLFF	TGTGCCAGTAGTATCGGGGGACAGTCTAATGAAAAACTGTTTTTT
TRBV27	.	.	TRBJ2-2	CASSLLAGQGTGELFF	TGTGCCAGCAGTTTATTGGCAGGGCAAGGCACCGGGGAGCTGTTTTTT
TRBV7-2	.	.	TRBJ1-2	CASSPTGGYGYTF	TGTGCCAGCAGCCCGACAGGCGGATATGGCTACACCTTC
TRBV28	TRBD2	.	TRBJ2-7	CASSLWTLSASGIGYEQYF	TGTGCCAGCAGTTTATGGACCCTCTCTGCTAGCGGGATAGGCTACGAGCAGTACTTC
TRBV19	TRBD1	.	TRBJ1-2	CASSMGQGWYGYTF	TGTGCCAGTAGTATGGGACAGGGGTGGTATGGCTACACCTTC
TRBV29-1	TRBD1	.	TRBJ1-1	CSENPTGGGTEAFF	TGCAGTGAAAACCCGACAGGGGGCGGCACTGAAGCTTTCTTT
TRBV5-1	.	.	TRBJ2-1	CASSQTYNEQFF	TGCGCCAGCAGCCAAACATACAATGAGCAGTTCTTC
TRBV5-1	.	.	TRBJ1-1	CASSWGGQNTEAFF	TGCGCCAGCAGCTGGGGCGGCCAGAACACTGAAGCTTTCTTT
TRBV4-2	TRBD2	.	TRBJ2-5	CASSQGGVGETQYF	TGTGCCAGCAGCCAGGGGGGGGTGGGGGAGACCCAGTACTTC